Ten or more counts support the clone carrying this T cell receptor (beta chain). This specimen comes from a study of blood T cells in healthy people across ages. There are 14 residues in the CDR3. Germline assignment: CDR1 KGHDR and CDR2 SFDVKD. A sample-barcoded 5' primer and a J-beta primer mix were used in a second PCR of roughly 6 to 11 cycles. MiXCR was run by TCRdb on the 5' RACE reads, yielding one entry per CDR3 protein. The profile shows approximately 800,000 distinct CDR3 sequences, roughly 25% of them singletons. The same data also contributed to another study, on T cells of mothers and their children.

Input material: blood. The TCR comes from a boy aged 10-17 years in good health. The chain carries TRBV24-1 and TRBJ2-5; D is possibly TRBD1 (5 bases). Near its end, the DNA agrees better with TRBJ2-1, so the J call may be wrong. In nucleotides, the CDR3 is TGTGCCACCAGTCCCGACAGTTATAGGAATGAGCAGTTCTTC. As protein: CATSPDSYRNEQFF.